The 18 T cell receptor beta chains presented below share a single source sample, sequenced in a study of T cell responses to AZD1222 COVID-19 vaccine. Using immunoSEQ multiplex PCR, the repertoire was profiled, and TCRdb retains in-frame clones only, with some absent. This sample has tens of thousands of clones, with 75% to 90% found just once. The starting material was peripheral blood, obtained 28 days after the second AZD1222 dose. These TCRs come from an adult who received the AZD1222 COVID-19 vaccine.

This chain connects TRBV6-5 to TRBJ2-7; perhaps TRBD1 as D (6 bases). V lost 6 bases, J lost 0 bases, and 12 bases lay in between. This CDR3 is 14 amino acids long. Per the germline V gene, CDR1 is MNHEY and CDR2 is SVGAGI. The CDR3 loop is CASRVRDISYEQYV. The CDR3 DNA reads as TGTGCCAGCAGGGTCAGGGACATCTCCTACGAGCAGTACGTC.

V and J are TRBV9 and TRBJ1-1; 7 nucleotides align to TRBD1. Germline CDR1 is SGDLS and CDR2 is YYNGEE. Trimming removed 4 bases from V and 6 bases from J; junction bases left unmatched: 12. The CDR3 sequence is 15 residues long. The CDR3 bases are TGTGCCAGCAGCTTAACAGGGGCCACTTTGTCTGAAGCTTTCTTT. Encoded protein: CASSLTGATLSEAFF. Drawing the rest from reference TRBV9 and TRBJ1-1, the complete variable domain is DSGVTQTPKHLITATGQRVTLRCSPRSGDLSVYWYQQSLDQGLQFLIQYYNGEERAKGNILERFSAQQFPDLHSELNLSSLELGDSALYFCASSLTGATLSEAFFGQGTRLTVV.

This sequence joins TRBV7-9 and TRBJ2-3; 9 bases are a match to TRBD2. The CDR3 runs 17 residues. Germline V lookup: CDR1 SEHNR, CDR2 FQNEAQ (reference sequence). V gave up 5 bases and J gave up 3 bases; unmatched junction bases: 12. The CDR3 sequence: CASSQPRGLAGTDTQYF. In nucleotides, the CDR3 is TGTGCCAGCAGCCAACCCAGGGGTCTAGCGGGAACAGATACGCAGTATTTT.

This chain links TRBV24-1 with TRBJ1-1; D ambiguous. V was pared by 3 bases and J by 4 bases, with 11 bases between. Germline values: CDR1 KGHDR, CDR2 SFDVKD. The CDR3 spans 14 residues. The CDR3 nucleotides are TGTGCCACCAGTGATCTCCGGGATGCCACTGAAGCTTTCTTT. The encoded protein is CATSDLRDATEAFF.

The chain carries TRBV6-5 and TRBJ1-3; D not resolved. Germline CDR1 is MNHEY and CDR2 is SVGAGI. V was clipped by 6 bases and J by 0 bases, with 12 bases between them. The CDR3 totals 15 residues. The chain's CDR3 is CASSQTPYSGNTIYF. CDR3 in DNA: TGTGCCAGCAGCCAAACACCTTACTCTGGAAACACCATATATTTT.

The chain joins TRBV9 to TRBJ2-7; tentative D call: TRBD1 (6 bases). V lost 0 bases and J lost 0, with 7 bases in between. This CDR3 is 14 amino acids long. Germline V lookup: CDR1 SGDLS, CDR2 YYNGEE. The DNA for the CDR3 is TGTGCCAGCAGCGTAGGACAGGCCTCCTACGAGCAGTACTTC. Protein product: CASSVGQASYEQYF.

The chain links TRBV4-1 to TRBJ1-4; D is possibly TRBD1 (5 bases). Germline CDR1 is MGHRA and CDR2 is YSYEKL. CDR3 length: 19 residues. V was clipped by 1 base and J by 2 bases, with 20 bases between them. CDR3 amino acids: CASSQGDGLIGVTNEKLFF. CDR3 in DNA: TGCGCCAGCAGCCAAGGGGACGGTTTAATTGGCGTGACTAATGAAAAACTGTTTTTT.

This clone was recorded once. This chain joins TRBV4-3 and TRBJ2-7; 9 positions match TRBD2. V dropped 0 bases and J dropped 4; count of bases not matched to a gene: 13. The CDR3 is 18 amino acids. CDR1 is LGHNA, CDR2 YSLEER, per germline. CDR3 residues: CASSQDRSSGAQWYEQYF. CDR3 bases: TGCGCCAGCAGCCAAGATCGGTCTAGCGGGGCCCAGTGGTACGAGCAGTACTTC.

This clone was seen once. This rearrangement joins TRBV15 to TRBJ2-7; D possibly matches TRBD1 or TRBD2 (6 bases each). The CDR3 runs to 14 residues. Trimming removed 2 bases from V and 2 bases from J, with 10 bases in between. Per germline, CDR1 LNHNV and CDR2 YYDKDF (reference sequence). The CDR3 DNA sequence: TGTGCCACCAGCAGATCTGGGGGGCCCTACGAGCAGTACTTC. Translation: CATSRSGGPYEQYF.

This sequence joins TRBV7-2 and TRBJ2-1; unclear D gene. The CDR3 consists of 13 residues. Trimming took 4 bases from V and 0 from J, leaving 4 bases between them. CDR1 is SGHTA, CDR2 FQGNSA, per germline. CDR3 sequence: CASSSNSYNEQFF. CDR3 nucleotides: TGTGCCAGCAGCTCCAACTCCTACAATGAGCAGTTCTTC.

The chain is built from TRBV28 and TRBJ2-1, with 8 bases matching TRBD1. The CDR3 runs 15 residues. With V trimmed by 2 bases and J by 9 bases, 9 bases remained unmatched. Germline lookup yields CDR1 MDHEN and CDR2 SYDVKM. CDR3 amino acids: CASSLPTGAPGEQFF. The CDR3 DNA reads TGTGCCAGCAGTTTACCGACAGGGGCCCCTGGTGAGCAGTTCTTC.

The V call is TRBV3-1 (or the pseudogene TRBV3-2), the J call TRBJ1-3; 7 nucleotides line up with TRBD1. This CDR3 comprises 16 residues. Germline CDR1 reads LGHDT; CDR2 reads YNNKEL (reference sequence). V trimming: 3 bases; J trimming: 0 bases; junction bases outside the gene matches: 5. This CDR3 reads CASSQTGISSGNTIYF. The DNA of the CDR3 is TGTGCCAGCAGCCAGACAGGGATCAGCTCTGGAAACACCATATATTTT.

The sample holds one count of this clone. The CDR3 sequence: CASSLLARQETQYF. The CDR3 DNA reads as TGTGCCAGCAGCTTACTGGCAAGACAAGAGACCCAGTACTTC. The V call is TRBV7-7, the J call TRBJ2-5; D remains unclear. The V end was cut by 2 bases, the J end by 2 bases, with 9 bases between. Germline V gives CDR1 SSHAT, CDR2 FNYEAQ (reference sequence). The CDR3 contains 14 residues.

The J gene is TRBJ1-6, the V gene TRBV7-3; 9 nucleotides line up with TRBD1. The CDR3 covers 14 residues. The germline gives CDR1 SGHTA, CDR2 FQGTGA. V shed 5 bases and J 7 bases; nucleotides not matched to a gene: 3. The CDR3 is CASSRGQGNSPLHF. The CDR3 DNA sequence: TGTGCCAGCAGCCGGGGACAGGGCAATTCACCCCTCCACTTT.

This clone was picked up a small number of times. This chain connects TRBV6-1 to TRBJ1-1; D unresolved. Germline V gene lookup returns CDR1 MNHNS and CDR2 SASEGT. This CDR3 has 14 amino acids. Between the trimmed V and J ends, which lost 8 bases and 1 base, there was a span of 14 bases. Here the CDR3 reads CASLKGSGNTEAFF. For the CDR3, the DNA is TGTGCCAGCCTTAAGGGAAGCGGGAACACTGAAGCTTTCTTT.

This chain connects TRBV10-3 to TRBJ2-2, with D tentatively TRBD1 or TRBD2 (5 bases each). CDR3 length equals 14 residues. V gave up 6 bases and J gave up 7 bases, with 15 bases separating them. Germline CDR1 and CDR2: ENHRY and SYGVKD. The CDR3 DNA sequence: TGTGCCATCAGGAACGGGACGGACCGCGGGGAGCTGTTTTTT. Translated, it gives CAIRNGTDRGELFF.

This clone was counted many times. This sequence joins TRBV7-8 and TRBJ2-2; D unclear. This CDR3 spans 16 amino acids. V was clipped by 0 bases and J by 4 bases, with 12 bases between them. In germline, CDR1 is SGHVS, CDR2 FQNEAQ. Here the CDR3 reads CASSLAVTVLTGELFF. The CDR3 region has the DNA TGTGCCAGCAGCTTAGCCGTGACGGTACTCACCGGGGAGCTGTTTTTT.

The V and J genes are TRBV5-4 and TRBJ1-2, with a weak D call TRBD1 (5 bases). The CDR3 consists of 13 residues. From germline, CDR1 is SGHNT and CDR2 YYREEE (reference sequence). The V end was cut by 1 base, the J end by 8 bases, with 12 bases between. The CDR3 region is CASSLTRDRGYTF. CDR3 nucleotides: TGTGCCAGCAGCTTGACCAGGGATCGAGGCTACACCTTC. Variable domain in full (rest from reference TRBV5-4 and TRBJ1-2): ETGVTQSPTHLIKTRGQQVTLRCSSQSGHNTVSWYQQALGQGPQFIFQYYREEENGRGNFPPRFSGLQFPNYSSELNVNALELDDSALYLCASSLTRDRGYTFGSGTRLTVV.